This T cell receptor (beta chain) appears in the sequencing data of a study of lymphopenia after photon versus proton radiotherapy. Study-level results: Authors raise, but do not show, better survival with proton therapy. Oligoclonal CD8+ Temra expansion after nadir drove photon patients' diversity drop.

Measured with immunoSEQ multiplex PCR; TCRdb has only the in-frame clones, and not every one. The sample consists of 40,000 to 55,000 clones, roughly 90% of them appearing once. V lost 4 bases and J lost 5, with 14 bases in between. CDR1 is MDHEN and CDR2 is SYDVKM in the germline V gene. The CDR3 contains 14 residues. As for this clone: The antigen remains undetermined.

This receptor was taken from a woman between 40 and 50 years old with cholangiocarcinoma. This chain joins TRBV28 and TRBJ1-1, with D maybe TRBD1 (5 bases). Sequences were derived from peripheral blood, sampled from a patient treated with photon-based radiotherapy. The CDR3 DNA reads as TGTGCCAGCAGTTCCGGGGGGGTTGGGACTGAAGCTTTCTTT. Its protein is CASSSGGVGTEAFF.